A single sample gave rise to the 6 T cell receptor beta chains below, sequenced in a study of T-cell reconstitution after alpha-beta-depleted transplantation in children. During its preparation, the TCRbeta library received unique molecular identifiers. One entry per CDR3 protein, called by TCRdb with MiXCR from the PCR reads. The sample yields about 580,000 distinct CDR3 sequences, 23% seen once. The sequenced sample was PBMCs, mostly from graft donor cells, obtained 360 days after TCRalphabeta/CD19-depleted stem cell transplant. The receptors shown here come from a boy under two years old who had a stem cell transplant for acute myeloid leukemia, so the T cells may come from the graft donor.

The sample holds many counts of this clonotype. CDR3 region: CASSVVGRPSDEQFF. CDR3 nucleotide sequence: TGTGCCAGCAGCGTAGTCGGTAGGCCTAGCGATGAGCAGTTCTTC. This chain joins TRBV9 and TRBJ2-1, with D possibly being TRBD2 (6 bases). CDR1 is SGDLS and CDR2 is YYNGEE in the germline V gene. Trimming pared 0 bases from V and 8 bases from J, leaving 15 bases between. The CDR3 loop spans 15 amino acids.

This clonotype was seen many times. This rearrangement joins TRBV5-1 to TRBJ2-7; the D gene could be TRBD1 or TRBD2 (5 bases each). The CDR3 sequence is 13 residues long. Germline V gene data show CDR1 as SGHRS and CDR2 as YFSETQ. V was pared by 7 bases and J by 0 bases, with 11 bases between. The CDR3 DNA follows: TGCGCCAGCCTACGGGGCCCCTCCTACGAGCAGTACTTC. Translation: CASLRGPSYEQYF.

This clonotype was found many times. This rearrangement joins TRBV28 to TRBJ1-2; 8 bases map to TRBD1. CDR3 length: 15 residues. Germline CDR1 reads MDHEN; CDR2 reads SYDVKM. The V gene end was trimmed by 4 bases and the J gene end by 5 bases; junction bases not matched to a gene: 9. CDR3 protein: CASSSSTGEGYGYTF. CDR3 nucleotide sequence: TGTGCCAGCAGTTCGTCGACAGGGGAGGGTTATGGCTACACCTTC.

The chain is built from TRBV4-1 and TRBJ2-1, with a possible D match to TRBD2 (5 bases). This CDR3 spans 15 amino acids. The germline V gene has CDR1 MGHRA and CDR2 YSYEKL. Trimming left V 6 bases short and J 2 bases short, with 14 bases between. This chain's CDR3 is CASSRSGNTYNEQFF. DNA for the CDR3: TGCGCCAGCAGTAGGTCGGGGAACACCTACAATGAGCAGTTCTTC.

CDR3 nucleotides: TGTGCCAGCAGTTTAACAGGGTTTCAGCCCCAGCATTTT. Translating gives CASSLTGFQPQHF. This chain joins TRBV12-3 or TRBV12-4 and TRBJ1-5, with D possibly TRBD1 on 6 matching bases. This CDR3 region has 13 residues. V was trimmed by 2 bases and J by 6 bases, leaving 8 bases between them.

This clonotype has just a few counts. The J gene is TRBJ1-1, the V gene TRBV7-6; tentative D call: TRBD1 (5 bases). Trimming left V 1 base short and J 5 bases short, with 17 bases between. Germline V CDR1 and CDR2: SGHVS, FNYEAQ. This CDR3 comprises 16 residues. The CDR3, as DNA: TGTGCCAGCAGCTTAGACCCAGGGACCTTTACAACTGAAGCTTTCTTT. This codes for CASSLDPGTFTTEAFF.